These T cell receptor beta chains were read from a single sample in a study of response to subunit inactivated influenza vaccine. TCRdb redid the calling of the RT-PCR reads with MiXCR, one entry per CDR3 protein. Among roughly 700,000 distinct CDR3 sequences, around 14% were seen once, and the ten largest hold 6.5% to 8.5%. The sample here was PBMCs from blood, taken around 14 days before vaccination. These receptors were collected from a man aged 50-59 years who received an inactivated influenza vaccine. Each CDR3 is given without its conserved first and last residue.

TRBJ1-2	TRBV7-2	ASSLVLIRGYT
TRBJ1-2	TRBV20-1	SATSGTNYGYT
TRBJ1-2	TRBV12-3/TRBV12-4	ASSFRRGDRRYT
TRBJ2-6	TRBV6-2/TRBV6-3	ASSASSSGANVLT
TRBJ2-3	TRBV15	ATSRGTGRNTDTQY
TRBJ2-4	TRBV5-1	ASSSDRGKNIQY
TRBJ2-7	TRBV19	ASSRDRLNEQY
TRBJ2-3	TRBV15	ATSRDRGGARADTQY
TRBJ2-3	TRBV7-2	ASSLIAGGGTDTQY
TRBJ2-7	TRBV5-5	ASRGTGGAEQY
TRBJ2-3	TRBV29-1	SVQTSGRTDTQY
TRBJ2-3	TRBV29-1	SVEVDAGETDTQY
TRBJ2-5	TRBV6-2/TRBV6-3	ASSYALQETQY
TRBJ2-2	TRBV2	ASSLSSGSTGELF
TRBJ2-5	TRBV3-1	ASSQAGQTQY
TRBJ1-1	TRBV4-1	ASSHSGWNTEAF
TRBJ2-7	TRBV25-1	ASSELRGKQY
TRBJ2-3	TRBV20-1	SARDPGGTDTQY
TRBJ2-7	TRBV20-1	SAGRGISYEQY
TRBJ1-2	TRBV2	ASSAQGSDYGYT
TRBJ1-1	TRBV5-1	ASSFSRDTEAF
TRBJ1-1	TRBV20-1	SARAGGGAPRTEAF
TRBJ2-3	TRBV24-1	ATRGTGTVTDTQY
TRBJ1-4	TRBV20-1	SARGTGTRGGEKLF
TRBJ2-3	TRBV2	ASRQRTTQY
TRBJ1-2	TRBV14	AISQLGQGTSFDGYT
TRBJ1-4	TRBV6-4	ASSESGTWGEKLF
TRBJ1-1	TRBV30	AWSLDVFEAF
TRBJ2-2	TRBV10-3	AISGLINTGELF
TRBJ2-7	TRBV28	ASSLVARDTTYEQY
TRBJ2-7	TRBV14	ASSQAVGLAYEQY
TRBJ2-7	TRBV4-3	ASSQDETNYEAYEQY
TRBJ2-2	TRBV12-3/TRBV12-4	ASSLKRTGGSPGELF
TRBJ1-3	TRBV12-3/TRBV12-4	ASRTTDSGNTIY
TRBJ1-1	TRBV19	ASSLQRSGTEAF
TRBJ2-7	TRBV12-3/TRBV12-4	ASSLLDLASGSYEQY
TRBJ2-3	TRBV29-1	SVGRGGGNTDTQY
TRBJ2-2	TRBV12-3/TRBV12-4	ASSLSAGTANTGELF
TRBJ1-2	TRBV5-1	ASSLDSDYGYT
TRBJ2-4	TRBV5-4	ASSNPGGKNIQY
TRBJ1-2	TRBV12-3/TRBV12-4	ASSLRGWGGYT
TRBJ2-7	TRBV6-1	ASANIVTYEQY
TRBJ2-3	TRBV20-1	SARHGLFVTDTQY
TRBJ2-1	TRBV4-3	ASSQEDYEFMSSYNEQF
TRBJ2-3	TRBV24-1	ATSDELDTQY
TRBJ2-4	TRBV15	ATSRDSSIQY
TRBJ2-3	TRBV28	ASSFPPRLAGAPDTQY
TRBJ2-7	TRBV29-1	SVEFGRTGMIDEQY
TRBJ2-7	TRBV7-7	ASSLLAGSYSYEQY
TRBJ1-2	TRBV19	ASSIGRNYGYT
TRBJ2-3	TRBV2	AICPAWGTEERTDTQY